This T cell receptor beta chain was recovered during a study of T-cell reconstitution after alpha-beta-depleted transplantation in children. Findings of the study overall: For some patients, TCRbeta diversity was high at day 60 because of recipient T cells and thymic progenitors that survived. About two months after transplant, alpha-beta T cells reportedly came from several hundred expanded graft clones. After one year, T-cell counts and TCRbeta diversity mostly came from new T cells.

Trimming took 5 bases from V and 5 from J, leaving 16 bases between them. CDR3 length: 15 residues. The germline CDR1 and CDR2 sequences are SGHTA and FQGTGA. Unique molecular identifiers were incorporated during preparation of the TCRbeta library. From the PCR reads, TCRdb called clonotypes with MiXCR, one entry per CDR3 protein. The table records just over 950,000 distinct CDR3 sequences, about 29% of them present only once. As to this clonotype: The antigen is unknown.

The TCR originated in a boy less than two years old who had a stem cell transplant for SCID, so the T cells may come from the graft donor. The material sequenced was PBMCs, mostly from graft donor cells, taken 360 days after TCRalphabeta/CD19-depleted stem cell transplant. V is TRBV7-3 and J is TRBJ1-5; tentatively, D is TRBD1 (5 bases). The CDR3, as DNA: TGTGCCAGCAGCCGGACAAGTGGGGTGGATCAGCCCCAGCATTTT. Amino acids: CASSRTSGVDQPQHF.